This T cell receptor beta chain comes out of a study of cytomegalovirus exposure and HLA in healthy donors. In the study overall: Prior work identified roughly 120 million unique TCR beta sequences in roughly 180 million T cells. Genotyping of some 390 donors showed that 70% to 90% belonged to the Caucasian-associated ancestry cluster.

About this clone itself: The antigen remains undetermined.

Whole-study results and caveats: Rarity marked most TCR sequences, yet some public TCRs occurred in many donors. A later look showed TCR association rates differing by HLA locus, highest for DRB1 and lowest for HLA-C.

V trimming: 4 bases; J trimming: 9 bases; junction bases outside the gene matches: 10. Germline assignment: CDR1 SGHTS and CDR2 YDEGEE. This CDR3 has 15 residues. Vbeta (60) and Jbeta (13) primers were used in the PCR. Clones were read by immunoSEQ multiplex PCR, and TCRdb kept only the in-frame ones, dropping some. The sample includes about 140,000 clones, roughly four fifths seen only once; the top ten take about 8.1%. The clonotype was recovered from a woman between 45 and 60 years old in good health and CMV-seropositive. The specimen was PBMCs. The chain carries TRBV5-8 and TRBJ1-4, with TRBD1 identical over 9 bases. CDR3 bases: TGTGCCAGCAGCACTACCGGACAGGGGTCGAAAAAACTGTTTTTT. Encoded protein: CASSTTGQGSKKLFF.